Listed here are 16 T cell receptor beta chains from one sample, sequenced in a study of T cell repertoires in cytomegalovirus infection. For these receptors, no antigen is known. TCRdb independently ran MiXCR on the reads; one entry per CDR3 protein. The table lists fewer than 1,000,000 distinct CDR3 sequences, 25% to 40% of them singletons. The sequencing here drew on cultured CD8+ T cells from PBMCs, taken from culture after CMV antigen stimulation. The receptors were gathered from a human donor in good health (CMV status not recorded). Some clones in this sample may be carry-over from other donors' samples.

A few counts support this clonotype. The rearrangement joins TRBV4-2 to TRBJ2-2, with D unclear. V lost 2 bases, J lost 4 bases, and 2 bases lay in between. CDR3 length: 12 residues. Germline V gene data show CDR1 as LGHNA and CDR2 as YNFKEQ. This CDR3 reads CASSQSTGELFF. CDR3 coding DNA: TGTGCCAGCAGCCAATCCACCGGGGAGCTGTTTTTT.

This rearrangement joins TRBV7-2 to TRBJ1-1, with D perhaps matching TRBD1 (5 bases). The CDR3 totals 13 residues. Germline V gene lookup returns CDR1 SGHTA and CDR2 FQGNSA. Trimming removed 3 bases from V and 8 bases from J, with 13 bases in between. DNA of the CDR3: TGTGCCAGCAGCTTTTGGGGCCTGAGGGAAGCTTTCTTT. Residues: CASSFWGLREAFF.

This rearrangement joins TRBV27 to TRBJ1-2; tentatively, D is TRBD1 (6 bases). The V gene's germline CDR1 is MNHEY and CDR2 SMNVEV (reference sequence). This CDR3 has 14 amino acids. Trimming removed 6 bases from V and 8 bases from J, with 19 bases in between. The DNA of the CDR3 is TGTGCCAGCAGCCCTACGACAGGACCGGGGGGCTACACCTTC. It yields the protein CASSPTTGPGGYTF.

This chain links TRBV19 with TRBJ1-1; D unresolved. Trimming stripped 10 bases from V and 0 bases from J, with 12 bases between. The CDR3 totals 13 residues. Germline V gene lookup returns CDR1 LNHDA and CDR2 SQIVND (reference sequence). CDR3 bases: TGTGCCACCTCATTGGGAATGAACACTGAAGCTTTCTTT. It encodes CATSLGMNTEAFF.

This clonotype has just a few counts. The rearrangement joins TRBV2 to TRBJ1-2, with TRBD1 identical over 9 bases. J gave up 10 bases and V 5 bases, and 8 bases lay outside the gene matches. There are 13 residues in the CDR3. Germline CDR1 SNHLY, CDR2 FYNNEI. For the CDR3, the DNA is TGTGCCAGCAGTCCACCGGGACAGGGAGTCTACACCTTC. Amino acids: CASSPPGQGVYTF.

The rearrangement joins TRBV4-1 to TRBJ1-1; no clear D. V was shortened by 1 base and J by 1 base, with 16 bases between the two germline ends. CDR1 and CDR2 (germline): MGHRA, YSYEKL. The CDR3 totals 17 residues. This CDR3 reads CASSQALWDWENTEAFF. The CDR3 nucleotides are TGCGCCAGCAGCCAAGCTTTATGGGATTGGGAGAACACTGAAGCTTTCTTT.

The chain carries TRBV27 and TRBJ1-4; D is perhaps TRBD1 (5 bases). V lost 1 base, J lost 8 bases, and 11 bases lay in between. The germline CDR1 and CDR2 sequences are MNHEY and SMNVEV (reference sequence). The CDR3 covers 14 residues. CDR3 amino acids: CASSLLGLSEKLFF. CDR3 bases: TGTGCCAGCAGTTTATTGGGACTTAGCGAAAAACTGTTTTTT.

This clonotype was found a few times. The V call is TRBV19, the J call TRBJ2-5; 7 bases match TRBD2. The CDR3 spans 16 residues. The germline CDR1 and CDR2 sequences are LNHDA and SQIVND (reference sequence). V shed 7 bases and J 2 bases; nucleotides not matched to a gene: 13. The DNA for the CDR3 is TGTGCCAGTACCCCTAGGTGGGGGGGTAGTCAAGAGACCCAGTACTTC. It codes for CASTPRWGGSQETQYF.

This chain links TRBV9 with TRBJ2-7, with 7 bases matching TRBD1. CDR3 length: 14 residues. The germline V gene encodes CDR1 SGDLS and CDR2 YYNGEE. Germline trimming cut 0 bases from V and 2 bases from J; bases unmatched to any gene: 2. The CDR3 DNA sequence: TGTGCCAGCAGCGTAGGGGGACAGCCCTACGAGCAGTACTTC. Amino acid sequence: CASSVGGQPYEQYF.

The sample holds a few counts of this clonotype. CDR3 bases: TGTGCCAGCACCCCAGGGGCTGGGTCCTACGAGCAGTACGTC. Protein sequence: CASTPGAGSYEQYV. V is TRBV28 and J is TRBJ2-7; D perhaps matches TRBD1 (6 bases). The V end lost 7 bases, the J end lost 1 base, and 14 bases lay between the germline ends. The CDR3 runs to 14 residues. CDR1 MDHEN and CDR2 SYDVKM come from the germline V gene.

This clonotype was detected once. This CDR3 reads CASSPQRKGGTVYGYTF. For the CDR3, the DNA is TGTGCCAGCTCACCACAGAGGAAAGGAGGGACAGTCTATGGCTACACCTTC. The chain carries TRBV18 and TRBJ1-2; 7 positions match TRBD1. Germline CDR1 reads KGHSH; CDR2 reads LQKENI. Unmatched junction bases numbered 12, after V lost 1 base and J lost 4 bases. This CDR3 spans 17 amino acids.

This clonotype occurred many times. The genes are TRBV7-8 and TRBJ2-1; D not resolved. The V gene lost 7 bases and the J gene lost 7 bases, with 11 bases spanning the gap. The germline V gene encodes CDR1 SGHVS and CDR2 FQNEAQ. The CDR3 length is 12 residues. CDR3 DNA: TGTGCCAGCACCCATAGGGTGAATGAGCAGTTCTTC. Its protein is CASTHRVNEQFF.

V usage is TRBV6-5 and J usage is TRBJ2-5; D is possibly TRBD2 (6 bases). Per the germline V gene, CDR1 is MNHEY and CDR2 is SVGAGI. CDR3 length: 15 amino acids. V was cut by 0 bases and J by 2 bases, with 10 bases left in between. CDR3 DNA sequence: TGTGCCAGCAGTTACTCGAAGGGGAGGCAAGAGACCCAGTACTTC. Translation: CASSYSKGRQETQYF.

This clonotype was counted between two and nine times. This chain joins TRBV19 and TRBJ1-2, with TRBD1 matching 7 bases. The CDR3 loop spans 14 amino acids. Unmatched junction bases numbered 9, after V lost 6 bases and J lost 5 bases. Per the germline V gene, CDR1 is LNHDA and CDR2 is SQIVND (reference sequence). The DNA of the CDR3 is TGTGCCAGTAGCCCCCGGGGGACAGTGTATGGCTACACCTTC. Its protein is CASSPRGTVYGYTF.

The gene calls are TRBV4-1 and TRBJ1-2; D unclear. The CDR3 spans 14 residues. The V end lost 4 bases, the J end lost 2 bases, and 11 bases lay between the germline ends. Per germline, CDR1 MGHRA and CDR2 YSYEKL. The CDR3 here is CASSPLDENYGYTF. In DNA form, the CDR3 reads TGCGCCAGCAGCCCGCTCGACGAAAACTATGGCTACACCTTC.

This clonotype was seen more than once but under ten times. The chain has TRBV6-1 and TRBJ2-4, with D possibly matching TRBD1 (5 bases). CDR3 length equals 17 residues. From germline, CDR1 is MNHNS and CDR2 SASEGT. Trimming took 5 bases from V and 7 from J, leaving 24 bases between them. The CDR3 loop reads CASSLLTVLASENIQYF. The CDR3 nucleotides are TGTGCCAGCAGTTTACTGACAGTTCTGGCGTCGGAGAACATTCAGTACTTC.